The present entry profiles one T cell receptor (beta chain) with its context. As yet, its antigen is unknown. Positive CCR7 selection of CD45RO-negative cells yielded the naive CD8 cells, and terminally differentiated effector memory CD45RA+ cells were excluded. The donors were adults (healthy and HIV-negative) with no recent acute infections or vaccinations. These data originate in a study of shared clonotypes between healthy human individuals. Study-level background: In total, the donors were a couple of women and three men aged 18 to 49. Study results and caveats: The study found lower generation probabilities in non-shared clonotypes than in those shared by all four donors.

V shed 2 bases and J shed 0 bases, with 10 bases lying between them. In germline, CDR1 is MNHEY, CDR2 SVGAGI. The CDR3 loop spans 15 amino acids. The data were produced by immunoSEQ multiplex PCR, yet TCRdb's version contains in-frame clones alone and is incomplete. The sample records around 2,000,000 clones, less than 95% being singletons. The V and J genes are TRBV6-5 and TRBJ2-5; no reliable D call. What was sequenced was naive CD8+ T cells sorted from blood. The TCR comes from a man aged 18-30 years in good health. CDR3 region: CASSYGGYNQETQYF. CDR3 bases: TGTGCCAGCAGTTACGGCGGCTACAACCAAGAGACCCAGTACTTC.